This T cell receptor beta chain is from a study of T cell responses to AZD1222 COVID-19 vaccine. Points from the study as a whole: Two AZD1222 administrations were followed by greater Spike-specific TCR breadth and depth. CD4 TCRs linked to vaccination spanned spike, dominating at 160-218 and 743-854.

This CDR3 region has 13 residues. The V end was cut by 7 bases, the J end by 2 bases, with 13 bases between. The V gene's germline CDR1 is SQVTM and CDR2 ANQGSEA. About this clone itself: The antigen is undetermined.

The data were produced by immunoSEQ multiplex PCR, yet TCRdb's version contains in-frame clones alone and is incomplete. The sample shows 95,000 to 100,000 clones, roughly 86% of them seen only once. The rearrangement links TRBV29-1 to TRBJ2-3; D may be TRBD1 or TRBD2 (5 bases each). The source is an adult who received the AZD1222 COVID-19 vaccine. The sample here was peripheral blood, taken 28 days after the second AZD1222 dose. Here the CDR3 DNA reads TGCAGCGCCAGCCGGGGCGACACAGATACGCAGTATTTT. Its protein is CSASRGDTDTQYF.